These 20 T cell receptor beta chains were sequenced from one sample in a study of blood T cell repertoires in COVID-19. This table comes from immunoSEQ multiplex PCR, and its TCRdb copy is limited to in-frame clones, with some not included. Found here are some 130,000 clones, 86% of them singletons; the top ten hold 4.3%. The material sequenced was PBMCs or T cells enriched from blood (not recorded which). These receptors were obtained from a man aged 45-65 years who had recovered from COVID-19.

This chain joins TRBV6-2 or TRBV6-3 and TRBJ1-5; D perhaps matches TRBD1 (5 bases). V was clipped by 2 bases and J by 4 bases, with 9 bases between them. Germline lookup yields CDR1 MNHEY and CDR2 SVGEGT. The CDR3 totals 14 residues. The CDR3, as DNA: TGTGCCAGCAGTTACGGGGCCTCGAATCAGCCCCAGCATTTT. Its protein is CASSYGASNQPQHF.

The chain employs TRBV30 and TRBJ1-6; D not resolved. The CDR3 runs to 13 residues. Germline lookup yields CDR1 GTSNPN and CDR2 SVGIG (reference sequence). The V end was cut by 0 bases, the J end by 7 bases, with 7 bases between. CDR3 amino acids: CAWSVRSNSPLHF. CDR3 coding DNA: TGTGCCTGGAGTGTGCGCTCAAATTCACCCCTCCACTTT.

V gene TRBV2 combines with J gene TRBJ2-3; 9 bases agree with TRBD1. The CDR3 is 14 amino acids. Germline lookup yields CDR1 SNHLY and CDR2 FYNNEI. The V gene end was trimmed by 6 bases and the J gene end by 3 bases; junction bases not matched to a gene: 4. CDR3 sequence: CASSRGQGTDTQYF. The CDR3 region has the DNA TGTGCCAGCAGCAGGGGACAGGGAACAGATACGCAGTATTTT.

J is TRBJ2-1 and V is TRBV24-1; weak D call: TRBD2 (5 bases). The CDR3 consists of 18 residues. Deletions cut 4 bases from V and 4 bases from J, with 22 bases between. CDR1 KGHDR and CDR2 SFDVKD come from the germline V gene. The CDR3 DNA reads as TGTGCCACCAGTGACCCAACCCTTGGTGGGAGTGGGTACAATGAGCAGTTCTTC. It encodes CATSDPTLGGSGYNEQFF.

The chain is built from TRBV30 and TRBJ1-3; the D is unclear. The germline V and J ends were trimmed by 0 bases and 8 bases, with 8 bases remaining between them. The germline V gene has CDR1 GTSNPN and CDR2 SVGIG (reference sequence). The CDR3 sequence is 12 residues long. CDR3 loop: CAWSVGADTIYF. The DNA for the CDR3 is TGTGCCTGGAGTGTAGGCGCGGACACCATATATTTT.

J is TRBJ2-5 and V is TRBV5-4, with 12 bases lining up with TRBD2. V lost 4 bases, J lost 5 bases, and 6 bases stayed unmatched. CDR3 length equals 15 residues. From germline, CDR1 is SGHNT and CDR2 YYREEE (reference sequence). This CDR3 is CASSASGRAWETQYF. CDR3 coding DNA: TGTGCCAGCAGCGCTAGCGGGAGGGCCTGGGAGACCCAGTACTTC.

This clone was picked up a small number of times. This sample also contains other DNA sequences that code for the same CDR3. The genes are TRBV5-1 and TRBJ1-2; D uncertain. The CDR3 covers 13 residues. Germline V gene lookup returns CDR1 SGHRS and CDR2 YFSETQ. V was cut by 0 bases and J by 4 bases, with 7 bases left in between. CDR3 in DNA: TGCGCCAGCAGCTTGGGGAGACTCTATGGCTACACCTTC. Translating it yields CASSLGRLYGYTF.

This clone was detected only once. The gene calls are TRBV13 and TRBJ2-3, with 9 bases identical to TRBD2. The CDR3 loop spans 15 amino acids. Germline values: CDR1 PRHDT, CDR2 FYEKMQ (reference sequence). V was clipped by 9 bases and J by 0 bases; unmatched bases: 7. CDR3 sequence (DNA): TGTGCCAGTAGCCTGGGACTAGCTAGCACAGATACGCAGTATTTT. Translation: CASSLGLASTDTQYF.

About this clone itself: Germline and junction disagree at one end, which may indicate a read error. The V and J genes are TRBV19 and TRBJ1-5; 7 bases agree with TRBD1. Germline V gene data show CDR1 as LNHDA and CDR2 as SQIVND (reference sequence). The CDR3 runs to 14 residues. DNA of the CDR3: TGTGCCAGCACGACAGGGACAAGCAGTCAGCCCCAGCATTTT. As protein: CASTTGTSSQPQHF.

The chain has TRBV6-2 or TRBV6-3 and TRBJ2-7; possibly TRBD2 for D (5 bases). The germline V gene has CDR1 MNHEY and CDR2 SVGEGT. Deletions cut 4 bases from V and 5 bases from J, with 12 bases between. The CDR3 length is 13 residues. CDR3 nucleotides: TGTGCCAGCAGTTCTTTCGGGAACAACGAGCAGTACTTC. Translated, it gives CASSSFGNNEQYF.

The chain has TRBV4-1 and TRBJ1-1; no clear D gene. CDR3 size: 14 residues. Germline V lookup: CDR1 MGHRA, CDR2 YSYEKL. Trimming pared 4 bases from V and 4 bases from J, leaving 13 bases between. In nucleotides, the CDR3 is TGCGCCAGCAGCCTCCTTCCCAGGCGCACTGAAGCTTTCTTT. It yields the protein CASSLLPRRTEAFF.

V usage is TRBV12-3 or TRBV12-4 and J usage is TRBJ2-2, with 7 bases that match TRBD1. The V segment lost 6 bases and the J segment 5 bases; nucleotides outside the gene matches: 0. The CDR3 loop spans 12 amino acids. CDR3 bases: TGTGCCAGCAGCAGGGGGACCGGGGAGCTGTTTTTT. It specifies CASSRGTGELFF.

The chain recombines TRBV18 with TRBJ1-2; D unresolved. The CDR3 runs 11 residues. Between the trimmed V and J ends, which lost 5 bases and 5 bases, there was a span of 6 bases. Germline assignment: CDR1 KGHSH and CDR2 LQKENI. CDR3 coding DNA: TGTGCCAGCTCAACAGAGTATGGCTACACCTTC. Translated, it gives CASSTEYGYTF. Supplemented by reference TRBV18 and TRBJ1-2, the full variable domain reads NAGVMQNPRHLVRRRGQEARLRCSPMKGHSHVYWYRQLPEEGLKFMVYLQKENIIDESGMPKERFSAEFPKEGPSILRIQQVVRGDSAAYFCASSTEYGYTFGSGTRLTVV.

The chain carries TRBV5-8 and TRBJ2-5; TRBD1 aligns across 7 bases. V trimming: 1 base; J trimming: 4 bases; junction bases outside the gene matches: 7. The CDR3 covers 15 residues. In germline, CDR1 is SGHTS, CDR2 YDEGEE. CDR3 coding DNA: TGTGCCAGCAGCTTGTCAGACAGGGTATTAGAGACCCAGTACTTC. Translated, it gives CASSLSDRVLETQYF.

The chain employs TRBV24-1 and TRBJ1-4, with 9 positions matching TRBD1. Trimming cost V 4 bases and J 7 bases; bases outside gene matches: 3. CDR1 is KGHDR, CDR2 SFDVKD, per germline. This CDR3 region has 14 residues. The CDR3 DNA follows: TGTGCCACCAGTGAGCGGACAGGGGCTGAAAAACTGTTTTTT. Encoded protein: CATSERTGAEKLFF.

The chain recombines TRBV5-6 with TRBJ1-4, with D possibly TRBD1 on 5 matching bases. CDR3 size: 15 residues. Germline V gene lookup returns CDR1 SGHDT and CDR2 YYEEEE. V lost 0 bases to trimming and J lost 2 bases, with 8 bases between them. CDR3 nucleotide sequence: TGTGCCAGCAGCTTGGCAGCAGGGACTAATGAAAAACTGTTTTTT. It encodes CASSLAAGTNEKLFF.

The V gene is TRBV28, the J gene TRBJ2-7; 11 nucleotides align to TRBD1. This CDR3 spans 18 amino acids. Germline V gives CDR1 MDHEN, CDR2 SYDVKM. V gave up 0 bases and J gave up 4 bases; unmatched junction bases: 11. The CDR3 sequence: CASSLWGTGGTRGYEQYF. The CDR3 bases are TGTGCCAGCAGTTTATGGGGGACAGGGGGGACAAGGGGATACGAGCAGTACTTC.

The chain recombines TRBV3-1 (or the pseudogene TRBV3-2) with TRBJ1-2; no clear D. Between the trimmed V and J ends, which lost 5 bases and 7 bases, there was a span of 17 bases. CDR1 is LGHDT, CDR2 YNNKEL, per germline (reference sequence). The CDR3 runs to 14 residues. The CDR3, as DNA: TGTGCCAGCAGCTCGAAATTTACACGCTTTGGCTACACCTTC. This sequence encodes CASSSKFTRFGYTF.

The CDR3 sequence is CASSQDRVREQYF. The CDR3 nucleotides are TGTGCCAGCAGCCAAGATCGGGTACGCGAGCAGTACTTC. V gene TRBV3-1 (or the pseudogene TRBV3-2) combines with J gene TRBJ2-7; D call uncertain. The germline V gene encodes CDR1 LGHDT and CDR2 YNNKEL (reference sequence). CDR3 length: 13 residues. Trimming stripped 0 bases from V and 6 bases from J, with 9 bases between.

This clone was counted a few times. V and J are TRBV2 and TRBJ2-7; a weak D match, TRBD1 (5 bases). V lost 7 bases, J lost 7 bases, and 14 bases lay in between. This CDR3 has 12 amino acids. The germline CDR1 and CDR2 sequences are SNHLY and FYNNEI. Here the CDR3 DNA reads TGTGCCAGCAAAGGGGATAGAAGGGAGCAGTACTTC. Residues: CASKGDRREQYF.